Listed below are T cell receptor beta chains from one sample, sequenced in a study of PD-L1 blockade in urothelial cancer. Method: immunoSEQ multiplex PCR; TCRdb's copy keeps in-frame clones and lacks some. The data contain more than 90,000 clones, approximately 87% of them singletons. Sequenced here: PBMCs, sampled around atezolizumab (anti-PD-L1) treatment. All receptors come from a man between 70 and 80 years old with urothelial cancer. Both conserved end residues are part of each CDR3. D genes are given only for firm matches. Size is stated for part of the rows, as once, few or many counts, or as a class when the clone is expanded.

J gene	V gene	D gene	clone size	CDR3 DNA	CDR3 protein
TRBJ2-3	TRBV7-8	.	few	TGTGCCAGCAGCTTAGAGGGGGAGACTAGCACAGATACGCAGTATTTT	CASSLEGETSTDTQYF
TRBJ2-7	TRBV11-1	.	many	TGTGCCAGCAGCTACCGACTAGGTCTCGAGCAGTACTTC	CASSYRLGLEQYF
TRBJ1-5	TRBV6-1	TRBD1	.	TGTGCCACTCAGGTGACAGGGGGTCAGCCCCAGCATTTT	CATQVTGGQPQHF
TRBJ1-6	TRBV18	.	.	TGTGCCAGCTCACCGAACCAGGGAGGGAATTCACCCCTCCACTTT	CASSPNQGGNSPLHF
TRBJ1-1	TRBV5-8	.	.	TGTGCCAGCAGCTTGACAGGGCATACTGAAGCTTTCTTT	CASSLTGHTEAFF
TRBJ2-1	TRBV10-3	.	once	TGTGCCATCAGCCGACTAGATTCTTCTGAGCAGTTCTTC	CAISRLDSSEQFF
TRBJ2-7	TRBV5-5	.	.	TGTGCCAGCAGCTTTGGGACACCGAGCTCCTACGAGCAGTACTTC	CASSFGTPSSYEQYF
TRBJ1-2	TRBV28	TRBD1	.	TGTGCCAGCAGACAGGGGAACTATGGCTACACCTTC	CASRQGNYGYTF
TRBJ1-5	TRBV19	TRBD1	.	TGTGCCAGTAGTGAGGGAACAGGGGGTAATCAGCCCCAGCATTTT	CASSEGTGGNQPQHF
TRBJ2-5	TRBV5-5	.	.	TGTGCCAGCAGCTGGGGGGTAGCTGAGACCCAGTACTTC	CASSWGVAETQYF
TRBJ2-1	TRBV7-9	.	.	TGTGCCAGCAGCTCGGGACTGCCTTATGAAGAGCAGTTCTTC	CASSSGLPYEEQFF
TRBJ2-1	TRBV10-3	TRBD2	once	TGTGCCATCAGTTCATTGCCTCCGGGGGGGGCCCATGAGCAGTTCTTC	CAISSLPPGGAHEQFF
TRBJ1-1	TRBV20-1	.	.	TGCAGTGCTTTAGGGGGAACTGAAGCTTTCTTT	CSALGGTEAFF
TRBJ2-1	TRBV7-6	TRBD2	few	TGTGCCAGCAGCTTAGCGGAACTAGCGGGATCCAATGAGCAGTTCTTC	CASSLAELAGSNEQFF
TRBJ2-5	TRBV20-1	.	.	TGCAGTGCTAGAGATGCGGAGACCCAGTACTTC	CSARDAETQYF
TRBJ2-3	TRBV4-1	.	.	TGCGCCAGCAGCCAAGATGGACTAGGGGGTACGCAGTATTTT	CASSQDGLGGTQYF
TRBJ1-1	TRBV10-3	TRBD1	few	TGTGCCATCAGGGGGGACAGGGCTTACACTGAAGCTTTCTTT	CAIRGDRAYTEAFF
TRBJ2-1	TRBV30	TRBD1	.	TGTGCCTGGACCCGGGACAGGGTGCTTACTGAGCAGTTCTTC	CAWTRDRVLTEQFF
TRBJ1-2	TRBV6-1	.	.	TGTGCCAGCGGACACCTCGATGACTATGGCTACACCTTC	CASGHLDDYGYTF
TRBJ2-3	TRBV10-2	.	.	TGCGCCAGCAAGGGACAAGCTACGCAGTATTTT	CASKGQATQYF
TRBJ1-1	TRBV6-5	.	.	TGTGCCAGCAGCCGCGGGGGGAACACTGAAGCTTTCTTT	CASSRGGNTEAFF
TRBJ1-2	TRBV5-1	TRBD1	.	TGCGCCAGCAGCTTGGGGGACAGGGAAAGAAGCTATGGCTACACCTTC	CASSLGDRERSYGYTF
TRBJ1-1	TRBV19	.	.	TGTGCCAGTAGTATAGGTCCAGGGAACACTGAAGCTTTCTTT	CASSIGPGNTEAFF
TRBJ2-3	TRBV2	.	.	TGTGCCAGCAGTGCCGGGACATCCAGAATTGATACGCAGTATTTT	CASSAGTSRIDTQYF
TRBJ2-7	TRBV5-1	TRBD1	.	TGCGCCAGCAGCCCGGGACAGGGAGGCGAGCAGTACTTC	CASSPGQGGEQYF
TRBJ2-7	TRBV10-1	TRBD2	few	TGCGCCAGCAGGGAGGGGTGCCTAGCGGGAGGGCCAGAGTACGAGCAGTACTTC	CASREGCLAGGPEYEQYF
TRBJ1-1	TRBV30	.	once	TGTGCCTACCATCCGGGGGTAGGTGCTTTCTTT	CAYHPGVGAFF
TRBJ2-7	TRBV27	.	.	TGTGCCAGCAGTTTCAATAGGGGTGGCGAGCAGTACTTC	CASSFNRGGEQYF
TRBJ2-1	TRBV19	.	.	TGTGCCAGTAGTATCAATCGGGGGAGCAATGAGCAGTTCTTC	CASSINRGSNEQFF
TRBJ2-2	TRBV18	TRBD2	.	TGTGCCAGTCGCAGAGCGGGAGGCATTAACACCGGGGAGCTGTTTTTT	CASRRAGGINTGELFF
TRBJ2-1	TRBV27	TRBD1	.	TGTGCCAGCAGTTACGGCCGGGACAGGGGAGGTGAGCAGTTCTTC	CASSYGRDRGGEQFF
TRBJ2-2	TRBV27	.	.	TGTGCCAGCAGTTTGGACAGGAGGGGCACCGGGGAGCTGTTTTTT	CASSLDRRGTGELFF
TRBJ2-2	TRBV18	.	medium-sized	TGTGCCAGCTCACCTGCCCAGGATGGGACCGGGGAGCTGTTTTTT	CASSPAQDGTGELFF
TRBJ2-1	TRBV4-1	TRBD2	.	TGCGCCAGCAGCCAAGTCGGGACTAGCGGGAGGAAACGGGAGCAGTTCTTC	CASSQVGTSGRKREQFF
TRBJ2-1	TRBV19	TRBD2	.	TGTGCCAGTAGGGGTAGCGGGGGACCCTCCTACAATGAGCAGTTCTTC	CASRGSGGPSYNEQFF
TRBJ2-2	TRBV5-1	TRBD2	.	TGCGCCAGCAGTCCCGAAGGGACTACCCAATCCGGGGAGCTGTTTTTT	CASSPEGTTQSGELFF
TRBJ2-5	TRBV2	TRBD2	.	TGTGCCAGCAGCCAGAAGGCAGCGTCTAGCGGGGACCAGCCTGGCGAGACCCAGTACTTC	CASSQKAASSGDQPGETQYF
TRBJ1-2	TRBV2	TRBD1	.	TGTGCCAGCAGTGACCGGGACAGGGCCTCGGGCTACACCTTC	CASSDRDRASGYTF
TRBJ1-5	TRBV12-5	.	once	TGTGCTAGTGGTTTGGACCAGGGAGGCGATCAGCCCCAGCATTTT	CASGLDQGGDQPQHF
TRBJ2-7	TRBV11-2	.	.	TGTGCCAGCAGCTTAGGGGGACAAACCTACGAGCAGTACTTC	CASSLGGQTYEQYF
TRBJ2-1	TRBV5-1	TRBD2	.	TGCGCCAGCAGCTTAAGCGGCGGGGGGGCCACGGATGAGCAGTTCTTC	CASSLSGGGATDEQFF
TRBJ1-2	TRBV10-3	TRBD1	.	TGTGCCAGCAGTGACAGGGGACCTAACTATGGCTACACCTTC	CASSDRGPNYGYTF
TRBJ2-7	TRBV28	TRBD2	.	TGTGCCACCACCCGTGGTAGCGGGATCTACGAGCAGTACTTC	CATTRGSGIYEQYF
TRBJ2-1	TRBV11-1	TRBD2	.	TGTGCCAGCAGCTTACTGGGCGGGGGAAATGAGCAGTTCTTC	CASSLLGGGNEQFF
TRBJ1-5	TRBV2	.	.	TGTGCCAGCAATACAGACGTTTATAGCAATCAGCCCCAGCATTTT	CASNTDVYSNQPQHF
TRBJ1-2	TRBV6-5	TRBD1	.	TGTGCCAGCAGTTCCTCCGGGACAGGGGACTATGGCTACACCTTC	CASSSSGTGDYGYTF
TRBJ2-1	TRBV7-2	TRBD2	.	TGTGCCAGCAGCCCACTAGCGAACTACAATGAGCAGTTCTTC	CASSPLANYNEQFF
TRBJ2-2	TRBV5-4	TRBD2	.	TGTGCCAGCAGCTCCGTCTTTCAGCGGGGGAACACCGGGGAGCTGTTTTTT	CASSSVFQRGNTGELFF
TRBJ2-5	TRBV9	.	.	TGTGCCAGCAGCGTATCTCCCCAAGAGACCCAGTACTTC	CASSVSPQETQYF
TRBJ2-5	TRBV18	.	.	TGTGCCAGCTCACTGCAGGGTTACCAAGAGACCCAGTACTTC	CASSLQGYQETQYF
TRBJ2-1	TRBV5-3	TRBD1	.	TGTGCCAGAAGCCGGTCGTACAGGGGAGCTGAGCAGTTCTTC	CARSRSYRGAEQFF
TRBJ1-3	TRBV5-1	.	.	TGCGCCAGCGTTCGCTCTGGAAACACCATATATTTT	CASVRSGNTIYF
TRBJ2-7	TRBV7-8	TRBD1	once	TGTGCCAGCAGCTTAGGCAGGACAGGGGCCTACGAGCAGTACTTC	CASSLGRTGAYEQYF
TRBJ2-7	TRBV14	TRBD1	.	TGTGCCAGCAGCCGAACAGGGGGTCCCCACTACGAGCAGTACTTC	CASSRTGGPHYEQYF
TRBJ2-3	TRBV11-1	.	.	TGTGCCAGCAGCTTAGCCGGGACTTTCACAGATACGCAGTATTTT	CASSLAGTFTDTQYF